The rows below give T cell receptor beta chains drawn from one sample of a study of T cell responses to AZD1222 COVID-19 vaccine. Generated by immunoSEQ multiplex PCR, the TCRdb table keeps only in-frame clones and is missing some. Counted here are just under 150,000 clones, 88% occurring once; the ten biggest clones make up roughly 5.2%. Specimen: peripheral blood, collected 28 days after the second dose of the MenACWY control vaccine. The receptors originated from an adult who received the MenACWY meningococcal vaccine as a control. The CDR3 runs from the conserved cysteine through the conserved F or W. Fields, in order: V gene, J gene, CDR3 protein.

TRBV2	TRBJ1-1	CASSLRTEGAFF
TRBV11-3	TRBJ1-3	CASSTHHHKQGEPGNTIYF
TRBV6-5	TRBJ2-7	CAVRQGSYEQYF
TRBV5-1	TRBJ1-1	CASSLVGSKNTEAFF
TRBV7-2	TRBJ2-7	CASSLAARSSYEQYF
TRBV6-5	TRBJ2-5	CASTQGPAFQETQYF
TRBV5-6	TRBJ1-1	CASSSAAGTEAFF
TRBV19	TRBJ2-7	CASSHDRGIEDEQYF
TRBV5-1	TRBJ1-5	CASSLGTYNSNQPQHF
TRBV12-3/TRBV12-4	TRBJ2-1	CASSLADRQFF
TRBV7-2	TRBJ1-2	CASSSVRDYGYTF
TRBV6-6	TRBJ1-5	CASSAGTGDQPQHF
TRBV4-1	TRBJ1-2	CASSQAYRGWDGYTF
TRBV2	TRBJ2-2	CATQTGSTGELFF
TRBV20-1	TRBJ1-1	CRVTDTEAFF
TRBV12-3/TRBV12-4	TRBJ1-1	CASSLVGAEAFF
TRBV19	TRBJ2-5	CASSIGERETQYF
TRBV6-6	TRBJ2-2	CASSRRTGVTNTGELFF